This T cell receptor beta chain was captured in a study of blood T cell repertoires in COVID-19. The wider study: From T cells, B-cell-depleted T cells, or PBMCs came the material, which was cDNA or gDNA.

CDR1 is MDHEN, CDR2 SYDVKM, per germline. The CDR3 totals 10 residues. The germline V and J ends were trimmed by 7 bases and 6 bases, with 4 bases remaining between them. Method: immunoSEQ multiplex PCR; TCRdb's copy keeps in-frame clones and lacks some. The sample lists tens of thousands of clones; 80% to 90% were seen once. The source is a human donor in a cohort sampled during active COVID-19. The specimen sequenced was peripheral blood. The V call is TRBV28, the J call TRBJ1-5; no definite D call. CDR3 bases: TGTGCCAGCAATCGTCAGCCCCAGCATTTT. Its protein product is CASNRQPQHF.